This paragraph covers one T cell receptor beta chain sequence. The antigen is undetermined. This specimen comes from a study of PD-1 blockade in classical Hodgkin lymphoma. General observations from the study: By C4D1 there was a significant rise in CD4+ TCR diversity but not in CD8+ TCR diversity. Newly diagnosed patients had diversity similar to the baseline diversity of complete responders. Before treatment, TCR diversity in newly diagnosed patients was reportedly lower than in healthy donors. Patients were excluded if nivolumab began under 1 year after ASCT (the autologous transplant).

Time point indicated: cycle 4 day 1 (C4D1), after 6 weeks of nivolumab. Every patient had relapsed following autologous stem cell transplantation, and cohorts differed in brentuximab vedotin exposure. The assay was immunoSEQ multiplex PCR, and TCRdb's table has in-frame clones only and misses some. The sample includes about 92,000 clones, 83% of them seen just once. The sequences come from peripheral blood mononuclear cells (PBMCs), collected before the fourth cycle of nivolumab. The TCR sequence derives from a human donor with classical Hodgkin lymphoma.

CDR3 sequence reads: CASSPGGPYYNEQFF. CDR3 coding DNA: TGTGCCAGCAGCCCGGGAGGCCCCTATTACAATGAGCAGTTCTTC. V and J are TRBV5-4 and TRBJ2-1; 7 positions match TRBD2. The CDR3 consists of 15 residues. V was pared by 4 bases and J by 4 bases, with 8 bases of the junction left unmatched. Germline CDR1 is SGHNT and CDR2 is YYREEE (reference sequence).